This T cell receptor beta chain was obtained from a study of T cell repertoires in cytomegalovirus infection. The study, taken as a whole, reports: In two of eight donors, the top clonotype was HLA-C-restricted CMV-specific. The cumulative frequency of public TCR beta families identified carriers of CMV plus the relevant HLA.

One entry per CDR3 protein results from TCRdb running MiXCR on the reads. The repertoire holds roughly 350,000 distinct CDR3 sequences, with roughly a third as singletons. This clonotype was observed at least ten times. Its antigen is undetermined. Germline V gene lookup returns CDR1 SGHVS and CDR2 FQNEAQ. This CDR3 region has 13 residues. V shed 3 bases and J shed 6 bases, with 8 bases lying between them. The sample in question was cultured PBMCs, obtained from culture after CMV antigen stimulation. V is TRBV7-8 and J is TRBJ2-2, with unresolved D. The TCR comes from a human donor in good health (CMV status not recorded). Some clones in this sample may be carry-over from other donors' samples. CDR3 coding DNA: TGTGCCAGCAGCTTGGTAGAAGCCGGGGAGCTGTTTTTT. This translates into CASSLVEAGELFF. The full variable domain, completed using reference TRBV7-8 and TRBJ2-2, is GAGVSQSPRYKVAKRGQDVALRCDPISGHVSLFWYQQALGQGPEFLTYFQNEAQLDKSGLPSDRFFAERPEGSVSTLKIQRTQQEDSAVYLCASSLVEAGELFFGEGSRLTVL.